What follows are 21 T cell receptor beta chains derived from one specimen sequenced in a study of T cell changes during pregnancy in multiple sclerosis. Here immunoSEQ multiplex PCR was the method, and the copy in TCRdb shows in-frame clones only, minus some. The sample has roughly 45,000 clones, roughly 90% seen once. The specimen comprised peripheral blood, sampled in the first trimester of pregnancy. These receptors were obtained from a female donor in good health, enrolled as a control in a pregnancy study.

This clone occurred a few times. This chain uses TRBV5-6 with TRBJ2-1; the D gene is possibly TRBD2 (5 bases). Trimming left V 4 bases short and J 4 bases short, with 12 bases between. CDR1 and CDR2 from the germline V gene are SGHDT and YYEEEE. The CDR3 is 14 amino acids. The CDR3 here is CASSPVGVYNEQFF. The CDR3, as DNA: TGTGCCAGCAGCCCGGTCGGGGTATACAATGAGCAGTTCTTC.

The chain couples TRBV5-1 to TRBJ2-1; 10 positions agree with TRBD1. Germline V CDR1 and CDR2: SGHRS, YFSETQ. Losses at the gene ends were 2 bases for V and 8 bases for J; bases not matched to a gene: 7. The CDR3 loop spans 15 amino acids. The CDR3 DNA reads TGCGCCAGCAGCTTTAGACAGGGGGCGAAGGATGAGCAGTTCTTC. Translating gives CASSFRQGAKDEQFF.

The chain recombines TRBV10-3 with TRBJ2-7; 8 positions match TRBD1. Per the germline V gene, CDR1 is ENHRY and CDR2 is SYGVKD. V shed 10 bases and J 3 bases; nucleotides not matched to a gene: 14. The length of the CDR3 is 15 residues. The CDR3 bases are TGTGCCACGACGTCGACCGGGACAGGCGTCTACGAGCAGTACTTC. Its translation is CATTSTGTGVYEQYF.

V gene TRBV29-1 combines with J gene TRBJ2-3; a possible D gene is TRBD1 (6 bases). The germline gives CDR1 SQVTM, CDR2 ANQGSEA. The CDR3 extends over 13 amino acids. V was cut by 6 bases and J by 7 bases, with 17 bases left in between. CDR3 amino acids: CSVSSGDGNTQYF. DNA for the CDR3: TGCAGCGTCTCCTCAGGGGATGGGAATACGCAGTATTTT.

As to this clone: The same CDR3 is also encoded by other DNA sequences in this sample. The V call is TRBV6-1, the J call TRBJ2-7, with 12 bases identical to TRBD2. Germline CDR1 MNHNS, CDR2 SASEGT. This CDR3 contains 15 residues. Trimming cost V 1 base and J 3 bases; bases outside gene matches: 1. The DNA for the CDR3 is TGTGCCAGCAGTGAAGAGACTAGCGGGAGCTACGAGCAGTACTTC. Translation: CASSEETSGSYEQYF.

This chain joins TRBV7-2 and TRBJ2-1, with TRBD2 identical over 11 bases. Trimming at V came to 5 bases and at J to 6 bases, leaving 9 bases not matched to a gene. The length of the CDR3 is 16 residues. Germline V gene sequence: CDR1 SGHTA, CDR2 FQGNSA. The CDR3 DNA sequence: TGTGCCAGCAGCCCGCTAGCGGGGGGTACACTCAATGAGCAGTTCTTC. Encoded protein: CASSPLAGGTLNEQFF.

This clone was found once. The rearrangement uses TRBV10-3 and TRBJ2-7; the match to TRBD2 covers 12 bases. The ends lost 6 bases at V and 1 base at J; junction bases unmatched: 7. CDR3 size: 16 residues. Germline loops: CDR1 ENHRY, CDR2 SYGVKD. CDR3 loop: CAIRGTSGSISYEQYF. The DNA of the CDR3 is TGTGCCATCAGGGGGACTAGCGGGTCTATATCCTACGAGCAGTACTTC.

CDR3 DNA: TGTGCCATCAGTGAGTTGGGACAGCTTATCTCCTACGAGCAGTACTTC. This gives the protein CAISELGQLISYEQYF. The V and J genes are TRBV10-3 and TRBJ2-5; 7 bases fit TRBD1. The J call is in doubt because the DNA end fits TRBJ2-7 better. This CDR3 contains 16 residues. Germline loops: CDR1 ENHRY, CDR2 SYGVKD.

The chain uses TRBV18 and TRBJ1-1, with D unresolved. CDR1 KGHSH and CDR2 LQKENI come from the germline V gene. This CDR3 is built from 14 residues. Trimming took off 2 bases at V and 2 bases at J, with 9 bases between the two ends. The CDR3 spells CASSPDLQNTEAFF. The DNA for the CDR3 is TGTGCCAGCTCACCAGATTTACAAAACACTGAAGCTTTCTTT.

The chain carries TRBV19 and TRBJ1-5; TRBD1 is a possible D gene (5 bases). Germline CDR1 reads LNHDA; CDR2 reads SQIVND (reference sequence). The CDR3 has 15 amino acids. Trimming cost V 7 bases and J 0 bases, with 13 bases left between them. CDR3 nucleotides: TGTGCCAGTAAAGGGGAGGCACTTAGCAATCAGCCCCAGCATTTT. This translates into CASKGEALSNQPQHF.

A single count supports this clone. This chain's CDR3 is CASSLNRVDYNSPLHF. The CDR3 DNA is TGTGCCAGCAGCTTGAACCGGGTGGATTATAATTCACCCCTCCACTTT. V gene TRBV5-6 combines with J gene TRBJ1-6; no reliable D call. Trimming stripped 1 base from V and 4 bases from J, with 12 bases between. Per the germline V gene, CDR1 is SGHDT and CDR2 is YYEEEE. This CDR3 is 16 amino acids long.

The rearrangement links TRBV5-5 to TRBJ2-2; D might be TRBD1 (5 bases). The CDR3 has 16 residues. Trimming left V 0 bases short and J 2 bases short, with 11 bases between. Germline lookup yields CDR1 SGHKS and CDR2 YYEKEE (reference sequence). This CDR3 reads CASSLAGSSNTGELFF. The CDR3 DNA follows: TGTGCCAGCAGCTTGGCAGGGTCGTCAAACACCGGGGAGCTGTTTTTT.

This chain links TRBV7-9 with TRBJ1-2; a weak D match, TRBD1 (6 bases). This CDR3 comprises 15 residues. The V gene's germline CDR1 is SEHNR and CDR2 FQNEAQ (reference sequence). Trimming pared 1 base from V and 2 bases from J, leaving 11 bases between. DNA of the CDR3: TGTGCCAGCAGCTTAGGACAGGAAAACAACTATGGCTACACCTTC. Protein: CASSLGQENNYGYTF. Variable domain in full (rest from reference TRBV7-9 and TRBJ1-2): DTGVSQNPRHKITKRGQNVTFRCDPISEHNRLYWYRQTLGQGPEFLTYFQNEAQLEKSRLLSDRFSAERPKGSFSTLEIQRTEQGDSAMYLCASSLGQENNYGYTFGSGTRLTVV.

J is TRBJ2-2 and V is TRBV29-1, with D maybe TRBD1 (5 bases). V lost 4 bases and J 3 bases, leaving 9 bases between the germline ends. CDR3 length equals 13 residues. Germline V gene sequence: CDR1 SQVTM, CDR2 ANQGSEA. The CDR3 DNA is TGCAGCGTTGTTCAGGGTGACACCGGGGAGCTGTTTTTT. The encoded protein is CSVVQGDTGELFF.

The chain joins TRBV28 to TRBJ2-5; 9 nucleotides align to TRBD1. Germline lookup yields CDR1 MDHEN and CDR2 SYDVKM. Losses at the gene ends were 0 bases for V and 1 base for J; bases not matched to a gene: 12. The CDR3 spans 19 residues. The CDR3 loop reads CASSLWTKPGQGIQETQYF. DNA for the CDR3: TGTGCCAGCAGTTTATGGACGAAGCCGGGACAGGGAATCCAAGAGACCCAGTACTTC.

This clone was picked up a small number of times. The chain employs TRBV5-1 and TRBJ1-2; TRBD1 matches 8 bases. The junction had 8 bases not matched to a gene; V was cut back by 3 bases and J by 7 bases. From germline, CDR1 is SGHRS and CDR2 YFSETQ. The length of the CDR3 is 14 residues. CDR3 sequence (DNA): TGCGCCAGCAGCTCCCTGGACAGGGAATCTGGCTACACCTTC. Encoded protein: CASSSLDRESGYTF.

This chain links TRBV7-6 with TRBJ1-3; 8 bases align to TRBD1. V dropped 6 bases and J dropped 0; count of bases not matched to a gene: 7. From germline, CDR1 is SGHVS and CDR2 FNYEAQ. The CDR3 runs 16 residues. In nucleotides, the CDR3 is TGTGCCAGCAGTTCCGGACAGGGTTACTCTGGAAACACCATATATTTT. This encodes CASSSGQGYSGNTIYF.

This chain joins TRBV6-1 and TRBJ2-7; D perhaps matches TRBD2 (6 bases). CDR1 is MNHNS, CDR2 SASEGT, per germline. The V and J ends lost 6 bases and 3 bases respectively, with 15 bases between them. The CDR3 is 14 residues long. The CDR3 bases are TGTGCCAGCAGATCTAGCGTTAATGTCTACGAGCAGTACTTC. As protein: CASRSSVNVYEQYF.

This rearrangement joins TRBV30 to TRBJ2-2, with D perhaps matching TRBD2 (5 bases). CDR1 GTSNPN and CDR2 SVGIG come from the germline V gene (reference sequence). The CDR3 totals 14 residues. Between the trimmed V and J ends, which lost 2 bases and 5 bases, there was a span of 12 bases. The chain's CDR3 is CAWSPHSVTGELFF. The DNA for the CDR3 is TGTGCCTGGAGTCCCCATAGCGTAACCGGGGAGCTGTTTTTT.

V and J are TRBV29-1 and TRBJ2-7, with 11 bases identical to TRBD2. V was pared by 4 bases and J by 4 bases, with 6 bases of the junction left unmatched. The CDR3 is made up of 14 amino acids. Germline V gives CDR1 SQVTM, CDR2 ANQGSEA. The CDR3 is CSVGFSGGAYEQYF. The DNA of the CDR3 is TGCAGCGTTGGGTTTAGCGGGGGGGCGTACGAGCAGTACTTC.

V and J are TRBV6-6 and TRBJ2-7; 7 bases align to TRBD1. The germline CDR1 and CDR2 sequences are MNHNY and SVGAGI (reference sequence). The CDR3 contains 14 residues. With V trimmed by 5 bases and J by 4 bases, 8 bases remained unmatched. CDR3 sequence: CASSPGTVLYEQYF. The CDR3 region has the DNA TGTGCCAGCAGTCCCGGGACAGTTCTGTACGAGCAGTACTTC.